A single sample gave rise to the 19 T cell receptor beta chains below, sequenced in a study of blood T cell repertoires in COVID-19. The table came from immunoSEQ multiplex PCR; TCRdb's copy has only in-frame clones and leaves some out. The table shows approximately 150,000 clones, with approximately 91% occurring only once. The sample consisted of peripheral blood. The source is a man aged 18 to 35 with COVID-19, enrolled during active disease.

This chain joins TRBV30 and TRBJ1-5; 9 positions agree with TRBD1. V lost 5 bases and J lost 5; bases outside the gene matches: 4. The germline V gene encodes CDR1 GTSNPN and CDR2 SVGIG (reference sequence). The CDR3 is 13 amino acids. The CDR3 is CAWAGQGDQPQHF. DNA of the CDR3: TGTGCCTGGGCGGGACAGGGCGATCAGCCCCAGCATTTT.

This clone came up once. Here the CDR3 reads CASSQSGSYEQYF. CDR3 coding DNA: TGTGCCAGCAGCCAAAGCGGGAGTTACGAGCAGTACTTC. The rearrangement links TRBV7-3 to TRBJ2-7, with TRBD2 identical over 8 bases. This CDR3 comprises 13 residues. V lost 5 bases and J lost 4; bases outside the gene matches: 4. Per the germline V gene, CDR1 is SGHTA and CDR2 is FQGTGA.

This clone was seen only a few times. V is TRBV6-5 and J is TRBJ1-1; tentative D call: TRBD1 (5 bases). Per the germline V gene, CDR1 is MNHEY and CDR2 is SVGAGI. The CDR3 contains 15 residues. The V end was cut by 2 bases, the J end by 5 bases, with 15 bases between. DNA for the CDR3: TGTGCCAGCAGTTACAGAGGTTCAGGGCGGACTGAAGCTTTCTTT. Encoded protein: CASSYRGSGRTEAFF.

The chain employs TRBV24-1 and TRBJ2-1; 7 nucleotides line up with TRBD1. Germline CDR1 KGHDR, CDR2 SFDVKD. The CDR3 spans 16 residues. The J segment lost 6 bases and the V segment lost 3 bases, leaving 10 bases of the junction unmatched. This CDR3 reads CATSDPPGTASNEQFF. For the CDR3, the DNA is TGTGCCACCAGTGATCCTCCCGGGACAGCCAGCAATGAGCAGTTCTTC.

J is TRBJ2-3 and V is TRBV19; D call uncertain. The CDR3 loop spans 13 amino acids. V lost 0 bases, J lost 5 bases, and 6 bases lay in between. Germline V gene lookup returns CDR1 LNHDA and CDR2 SQIVND (reference sequence). CDR3 amino acids: CASSIERRDTQYF. In DNA form, the CDR3 reads TGTGCCAGTAGTATAGAGAGGAGAGATACGCAGTATTTT. The whole variable domain, remainder taken from reference TRBV19 and TRBJ2-3, is DGGITQSPKYLFRKEGQNVTLSCEQNLNHDAMYWYRQDPGQGLRLIYYSQIVNDFQKGDIAEGYSVSREKKESFPLTVTSAQKNPTAFYLCASSIERRDTQYFGPGTRLTVL.

This sequence joins TRBV6-2 or TRBV6-3 and TRBJ1-2, with D hard to call. Germline V lookup: CDR1 MNHEY, CDR2 SVGEGT. The CDR3 extends over 15 amino acids. V lost 7 bases to trimming and J lost 4 bases, with 19 bases between them. The CDR3 nucleotides are TGTGCCAGCACCCCCTCCCCGGGGAGCATCTATGGCTACACCTTC. It specifies CASTPSPGSIYGYTF.

The chain combines TRBV29-1 with TRBJ2-7, with 7 bases fitting TRBD1. This CDR3 region has 14 residues. V gave up 4 bases and J gave up 2 bases; unmatched junction bases: 8. Germline V gene sequence: CDR1 SQVTM, CDR2 ANQGSEA. CDR3 residues: CSVALTGPTYEQYF. DNA for the CDR3: TGCAGCGTTGCCCTGACAGGGCCTACCTACGAGCAGTACTTC.

The CDR3 reads CASSPRTSGSTLSYEQYF. The CDR3 nucleotides read TGTGCCAGCAGCCCCCGGACTAGCGGGAGCACCCTATCCTACGAGCAGTACTTC. The chain links TRBV14 to TRBJ2-7; 13 bases fit TRBD2. This CDR3 spans 18 amino acids. CDR1 is SGHDN and CDR2 is FVKESK in the germline V gene. Trimming removed 4 bases from V and 1 base from J; junction bases left unmatched: 10.

The chain is built from TRBV19 and TRBJ2-1; 8 bases are a match to TRBD2. The CDR3 runs to 14 residues. Looked up from germline, CDR1 is LNHDA and CDR2 is SQIVND (reference sequence). The V gene end was trimmed by 3 bases and the J gene end by 6 bases; junction bases not matched to a gene: 4. Here the CDR3 DNA reads TGTGCCAGTAGTATTCGGGGACTAGGCAATGAGCAGTTCTTC. Its translation is CASSIRGLGNEQFF.

This sequence joins TRBV5-6 and TRBJ2-1; TRBD2 agrees at 12 bases. Germline-derived CDR1 and CDR2 are SGHDT and YYEEEE. The CDR3 runs 14 residues. After removal of 4 bases from V and 8 bases from J, the junction contained 4 bases not matched to a gene. In DNA, the CDR3 is TGTGCCAGCAGCCCTGGACTAGCGGGACATGAGCAGTTCTTC. Protein sequence: CASSPGLAGHEQFF.

The CDR3 loop is CASSVDPGGVINTGELFF. The CDR3 DNA is TGTGCCAGCAGCGTAGATCCAGGGGGCGTAATAAACACCGGGGAGCTGTTTTTT. V gene TRBV9 combines with J gene TRBJ2-2, with 8 bases fitting TRBD1. Looked up from germline, CDR1 is SGDLS and CDR2 is YYNGEE. This CDR3 spans 18 amino acids. With V trimmed by 0 bases and J by 2 bases, 9 bases remained unmatched.

J is TRBJ1-2 and V is TRBV30; tentative D call: TRBD1 (6 bases). The V gene's germline CDR1 is GTSNPN and CDR2 SVGIG (reference sequence). This CDR3 contains 13 residues. Trimming cost V 0 bases and J 5 bases, with 10 bases left between them. The CDR3 here is CAWSVVRGYGYTF. CDR3 in DNA: TGTGCCTGGAGTGTGGTCAGGGGATATGGCTACACCTTC.

This clone was found once. V usage is TRBV7-8 and J usage is TRBJ2-1; 9 nucleotides line up with TRBD2. Germline V gives CDR1 SGHVS, CDR2 FQNEAQ. Trimming at V came to 1 base and at J to 8 bases, leaving 9 bases not matched to a gene. The CDR3 runs to 16 residues. The CDR3 DNA reads as TGTGCCAGCAGCTTAGTTAGTGCTAGCGGGATGGATGAGCAGTTCTTC. Amino acid sequence: CASSLVSASGMDEQFF.

The chain combines TRBV27 with TRBJ2-2; 10 nucleotides match TRBD2. The J segment lost 6 bases and the V segment lost 5 bases, leaving 9 bases of the junction unmatched. CDR1 MNHEY and CDR2 SMNVEV come from the germline V gene (reference sequence). The CDR3 has 16 residues. CDR3 in DNA: TGTGCCAGCAGTGATTGGGCTAGCGGGGGCCCCGGGGAGCTGTTTTTT. This translates into CASSDWASGGPGELFF.

This chain uses TRBV24-1 with TRBJ2-1; 9 bases match TRBD2. The CDR3 is 14 residues long. Trimming removed 7 bases from V and 5 bases from J; junction bases left unmatched: 5. Per germline, CDR1 KGHDR and CDR2 SFDVKD. CDR3 nucleotides: TGTGCCACCAGGGAGAGCGGGAGGAACAATGAGCAGTTCTTC. It is translated as CATRESGRNNEQFF.

V is TRBV28 and J is TRBJ1-4; D possibly corresponds to TRBD1 (6 bases). Germline values: CDR1 MDHEN, CDR2 SYDVKM. Trimming took 5 bases from V and 0 from J, leaving 13 bases between them. The CDR3 covers 16 residues. In nucleotides, the CDR3 is TGTGCCAGCAGTGAACAGGGTCCTGCAACTAATGAAAAACTGTTTTTT. It encodes CASSEQGPATNEKLFF.

About this clone itself: One junction end does not reproduce the germline sequence, and a read error may be involved. The gene calls are TRBV30 and TRBJ1-4; TRBD1 matches 9 bases. Looked up from germline, CDR1 is GTSNPN and CDR2 is SVGIG (reference sequence). The CDR3 totals 14 residues. CDR3 DNA sequence: TGTGCCTGGAGGGGGACAGGGTCTGATGAAAAACTGCTTTTT. Amino acid sequence: CAWRGTGSDEKLLF.

This clone showed up just once. This chain connects TRBV27 to TRBJ2-7; 12 nucleotides align to TRBD1. The CDR3 has 18 amino acids. Unmatched junction bases numbered 13, after V lost 6 bases and J lost 1 base. CDR1 is MNHEY, CDR2 SMNVEV, per germline (reference sequence). In nucleotides, the CDR3 is TGTGCCAGCAGCCCTTTGAGGGACAGGGGGCACTCTTCCTACGAGCAGTACTTC. Its protein product is CASSPLRDRGHSSYEQYF.

This clone appeared once. The V gene is TRBV10-2, the J gene TRBJ2-7, with D perhaps matching TRBD1 (6 bases). The CDR3 is made up of 13 amino acids. Germline loops: CDR1 WSHSY, CDR2 SAAADI. V lost 4 bases to trimming and J lost 2 bases, with 9 bases between them. CDR3 sequence reads: CASSGTETYEQYF. The CDR3 DNA reads TGCGCCAGCAGTGGGACAGAAACCTACGAGCAGTACTTC.